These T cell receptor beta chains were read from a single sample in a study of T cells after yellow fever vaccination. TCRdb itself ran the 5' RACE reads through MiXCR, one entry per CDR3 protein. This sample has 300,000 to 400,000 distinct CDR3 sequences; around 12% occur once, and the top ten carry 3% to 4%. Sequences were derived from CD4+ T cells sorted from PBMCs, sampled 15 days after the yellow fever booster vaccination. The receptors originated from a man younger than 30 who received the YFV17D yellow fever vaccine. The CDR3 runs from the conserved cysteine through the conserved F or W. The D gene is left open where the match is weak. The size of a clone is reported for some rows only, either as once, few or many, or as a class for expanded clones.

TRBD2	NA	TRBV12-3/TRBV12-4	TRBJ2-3	CASTSGDSTDTQYF	TGTGCCAGTACTAGCGGGGATAGCACAGATACGCAGTATTTT
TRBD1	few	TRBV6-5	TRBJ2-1	CASRSPGTGPQIF	TGTGCCAGCAGATCACCCGGGACAGGGCCGCAGATCTTC
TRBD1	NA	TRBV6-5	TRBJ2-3	CASSSRRTGGTDTQYF	TGTGCCAGCAGTAGCCGTAGGACAGGGGGAACAGATACGCAGTATTTT
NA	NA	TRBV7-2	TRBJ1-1	CASKARMGNTEAFF	TGTGCCAGTAAAGCGCGGATGGGGAACACTGAAGCTTTCTTT
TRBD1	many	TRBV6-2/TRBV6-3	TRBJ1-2	CASSQSSTGDSSYGYTF	TGTGCCAGCAGTCAATCATCGACAGGGGATTCCAGCTATGGCTACACCTTC
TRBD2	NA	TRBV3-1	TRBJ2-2	CASSQELAGGRTGELFF	TGTGCCAGCAGCCAAGAACTAGCGGGGGGGCGAACCGGGGAGCTGTTTTTT
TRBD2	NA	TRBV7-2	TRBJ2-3	CASSFPLAGGGDTQYF	TGTGCCAGCAGCTTCCCCCTAGCGGGGGGGGGAGATACGCAGTATTTT
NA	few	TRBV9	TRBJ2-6	CASSSTTRAGDGANVLTF	TGTGCCAGCAGCTCGACGACCCGAGCTGGGGACGGGGCCAACGTCCTGACTTTC
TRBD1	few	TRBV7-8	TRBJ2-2	CASSLVARRQGNTGELFF	TGTGCCAGCAGCTTGGTCGCCCGTAGACAGGGGAATACCGGGGAGCTGTTTTTT
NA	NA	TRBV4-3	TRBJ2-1	CASSQDILWLSSYNEQFF	TGCGCCAGCAGCCAAGATATTTTATGGTTGTCTAGCTACAATGAGCAGTTCTTC
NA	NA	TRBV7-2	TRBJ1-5	CASSPGSGPYSNQPQHF	TGTGCCAGCAGCCCTGGGTCCGGTCCTTATAGCAATCAGCCCCAGCATTTT
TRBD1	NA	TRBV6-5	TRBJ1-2	CASRASGTGFKDYGYTF	TGTGCCAGCAGGGCCTCCGGGACAGGGTTTAAGGACTATGGCTACACCTTC
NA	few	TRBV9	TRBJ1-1	CASSVLGSRGRAFF	TGTGCCAGCAGCGTATTGGGCAGTCGGGGCAGGGCTTTCTTT
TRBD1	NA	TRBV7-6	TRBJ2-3	CASSSTGERTDTQYF	TGTGCCAGCAGCTCCACAGGGGAGAGGACAGATACGCAGTATTTT
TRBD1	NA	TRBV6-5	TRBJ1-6	CASRTTGTGPSPLHF	TGTGCCAGCAGAACTACCGGGACAGGGCCATCACCCCTCCACTTT
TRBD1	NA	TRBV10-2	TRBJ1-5	CASSEWGGGGNQPQHF	TGCGCCAGCAGTGAATGGGGAGGGGGCGGCAATCAGCCCCAGCATTTT
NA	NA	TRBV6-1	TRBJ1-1	CASSVFSVYEAFF	TGTGCCAGCAGTGTTTTCTCGGTGTATGAAGCTTTCTTT
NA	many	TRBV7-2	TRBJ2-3	CASSLPQKDTQYF	TGTGCCAGCAGCCTACCACAGAAAGATACGCAGTATTTT
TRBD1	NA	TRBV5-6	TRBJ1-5	CASSTLQGSLINQPQHF	TGTGCCAGCAGCACCTTACAGGGGAGCTTGATCAATCAGCCCCAGCATTTT